The rows below give T cell receptor beta chains drawn from one sample of a study of radiotherapy plus CTLA-4 blockade in lung cancer. The assay was immunoSEQ multiplex PCR, and TCRdb's table has in-frame clones only and misses some. The sample includes about 110,000 clones, approximately 81% seen only once; the top ten take about 2.2%. Sequences were derived from peripheral blood, sampled from a patient treated with radiotherapy plus ipilimumab. All receptors derive from a human donor with non-small cell lung cancer that progressed on radiotherapy plus ipilimumab. Some clones in this sample may be carry-over from other donors' samples. Each CDR3 is given with its conserved first and last residue. D genes are given only for firm matches. Clone size, where shown, is once, few, many, or a class for clones that have expanded.

V gene: TRBV4-3
D gene: NA
clone size: once
J gene: TRBJ1-3
CDR3 protein: CASSQDLALRGAGGNTIYF
CDR3 DNA: TGCGCCAGCAGCCAGGATCTCGCCCTAAGGGGGGCGGGTGGAAACACCATATATTTT

V gene: TRBV19
D gene: TRBD1
clone size: NA
J gene: TRBJ2-1
CDR3 protein: CASSIDARTGYNEQFF
CDR3 DNA: TGTGCCAGTAGTATAGATGCTCGGACAGGGTACAATGAGCAGTTCTTC

V gene: TRBV9
D gene: TRBD1
clone size: once
J gene: TRBJ1-2
CDR3 protein: CASSSYRGPLSYGYTF
CDR3 DNA: TGTGCCAGCAGCTCCTACAGGGGCCCTTTATCCTATGGCTACACCTTC

V gene: TRBV19
D gene: NA
clone size: NA
J gene: TRBJ1-5
CDR3 protein: CASSIVEIQPQHF
CDR3 DNA: TGTGCCAGTAGTATAGTTGAGATCCAGCCCCAGCATTTT

V gene: TRBV7-2
D gene: TRBD1
clone size: NA
J gene: TRBJ1-2
CDR3 protein: CASSLEGGTGGLNYGYTF
CDR3 DNA: TGTGCCAGCAGCTTAGAGGGCGGGACAGGGGGTTTGAACTATGGCTACACCTTC

V gene: TRBV5-4
D gene: NA
clone size: few
J gene: TRBJ2-7
CDR3 protein: CASSLRGREQYF
CDR3 DNA: TGTGCCAGCAGCTTGCGGGGGCGCGAGCAGTACTTC

V gene: TRBV5-5
D gene: NA
clone size: NA
J gene: TRBJ2-5
CDR3 protein: CASSPARAAQYF
CDR3 DNA: TGTGCCAGCAGCCCCGCCCGGGCCGCCCAGTACTTC

V gene: TRBV21-1
D gene: NA
clone size: NA
J gene: TRBJ2-7
CDR3 protein: CASNWKRHRQGISYEQYF
CDR3 DNA: TGTGCCAGTAACTGGAAGAGGCATAGACAGGGGATTTCCTACGAGCAGTACTTC

V gene: TRBV6-5
D gene: NA
clone size: NA
J gene: TRBJ1-2
CDR3 protein: CASSSDGGYTF
CDR3 DNA: TGTGCCAGCAGTTCAGATGGAGGCTACACCTTC

V gene: TRBV5-4
D gene: TRBD1
clone size: NA
J gene: TRBJ1-4
CDR3 protein: CASSSPGQGRLNEKLFF
CDR3 DNA: TGTGCCAGCAGTTCTCCGGGACAGGGGCGGTTAAATGAAAAACTGTTTTTT

V gene: TRBV7-3
D gene: TRBD2
clone size: medium-sized
J gene: TRBJ2-7
CDR3 protein: CASSWAGGEQYF
CDR3 DNA: TGTGCCAGCAGCTGGGCGGGAGGCGAGCAGTACTTC

V gene: TRBV19
D gene: NA
clone size: NA
J gene: TRBJ1-6
CDR3 protein: CASSIFGDSPLHF
CDR3 DNA: TGTGCCAGTAGTATATTCGGGGATTCACCCCTCCACTTT

V gene: TRBV9
D gene: NA
clone size: NA
J gene: TRBJ1-2
CDR3 protein: CASSVGDDGANYGYTF
CDR3 DNA: TGTGCCAGCAGCGTAGGGGACGACGGAGCTAACTATGGCTACACCTTC

V gene: TRBV7-2
D gene: NA
clone size: few
J gene: TRBJ1-1
CDR3 protein: CASSLAASSGTEAFF
CDR3 DNA: TGTGCCAGCAGCTTAGCAGCCAGTTCGGGCACTGAAGCTTTCTTT

V gene: TRBV7-2
D gene: TRBD2
clone size: NA
J gene: TRBJ2-1
CDR3 protein: CASSSAGGGVAVEQFF
CDR3 DNA: TGTGCCAGCAGTTCCGCGGGGGGCGGGGTCGCGGTCGAGCAGTTCTTC

V gene: TRBV11-3
D gene: TRBD1
clone size: NA
J gene: TRBJ2-2
CDR3 protein: CASSSGQDTGELFF
CDR3 DNA: TGTGCCAGCAGCTCCGGACAGGACACCGGGGAGCTGTTTTTT

V gene: TRBV7-3
D gene: NA
clone size: NA
J gene: TRBJ1-1
CDR3 protein: CASSLRGGRNTEAFF
CDR3 DNA: TGTGCCAGCAGCTTAAGAGGGGGGAGGAACACTGAAGCTTTCTTT

V gene: TRBV20-1
D gene: NA
clone size: NA
J gene: TRBJ1-4
CDR3 protein: CSTYSGEKLFF
CDR3 DNA: TGCAGTACGTACTCCGGTGAAAAACTGTTTTTT

V gene: TRBV7-8
D gene: NA
clone size: NA
J gene: TRBJ2-1
CDR3 protein: CASSLDGVYNEQFF
CDR3 DNA: TGTGCCAGCAGCTTAGACGGAGTCTACAATGAGCAGTTCTTC

V gene: TRBV4-1
D gene: NA
clone size: NA
J gene: TRBJ2-3
CDR3 protein: CASSQTPVGDTQYF
CDR3 DNA: TGCGCCAGCAGCCAAACCCCGGTTGGAGATACGCAGTATTTT

V gene: TRBV6-5
D gene: NA
clone size: NA
J gene: TRBJ1-4
CDR3 protein: CASSYIEKLFF
CDR3 DNA: TGTGCCAGCAGTTACATTGAAAAACTGTTTTTT

V gene: TRBV10-3
D gene: NA
clone size: NA
J gene: TRBJ2-6
CDR3 protein: CAISPQGGANVLTF
CDR3 DNA: TGTGCCATCAGTCCACAGGGAGGGGCCAACGTCCTGACTTTC

V gene: TRBV15
D gene: NA
clone size: NA
J gene: TRBJ2-3
CDR3 protein: CATSRPPGEGTDTQYF
CDR3 DNA: TGTGCCACCAGCAGACCCCCAGGCGAGGGGACAGATACGCAGTATTTT

V gene: TRBV7-9
D gene: TRBD1
clone size: NA
J gene: TRBJ1-2
CDR3 protein: CASSPQPGTASGVNYGYTF
CDR3 DNA: TGTGCCAGCAGCCCCCAACCCGGGACAGCTAGCGGGGTTAACTATGGCTACACCTTC

V gene: TRBV30
D gene: TRBD1
clone size: few
J gene: TRBJ1-6
CDR3 protein: CAWSVRQGYSPLHF
CDR3 DNA: TGTGCCTGGAGTGTTAGACAGGGGTATTCACCCCTCCACTTT

V gene: TRBV7-2
D gene: NA
clone size: NA
J gene: TRBJ2-7
CDR3 protein: CASSSGGVGYEQYF
CDR3 DNA: TGTGCCAGCAGCTCCGGCGGGGTTGGTTACGAGCAGTACTTC

V gene: TRBV6-5
D gene: NA
clone size: NA
J gene: TRBJ1-4
CDR3 protein: CASSRYWEGEKLFF
CDR3 DNA: TGTGCCAGCAGCCGATACTGGGAGGGGGAAAAACTGTTTTTT

V gene: TRBV7-2
D gene: NA
clone size: NA
J gene: TRBJ1-6
CDR3 protein: CASRGGGRGSNSPLHF
CDR3 DNA: TGTGCCAGCAGAGGAGGCGGGCGAGGGTCTAATTCACCCCTCCACTTT

V gene: TRBV6-4
D gene: TRBD2
clone size: once
J gene: TRBJ2-1
CDR3 protein: CASSNGLAGAGEQFF
CDR3 DNA: TGTGCCTCCTCTAACGGGCTAGCGGGGGCGGGTGAGCAGTTCTTC

V gene: TRBV9
D gene: NA
clone size: NA
J gene: TRBJ2-7
CDR3 protein: CASSEGGTGYEQYF
CDR3 DNA: TGTGCCAGCAGCGAGGGAGGGACAGGATACGAGCAGTACTTC

V gene: TRBV4-3
D gene: TRBD1
clone size: NA
J gene: TRBJ1-1
CDR3 protein: CASSRYRGEAFF
CDR3 DNA: TGCGCCAGCAGCCGGTACAGGGGAGAAGCTTTCTTT

V gene: TRBV28
D gene: NA
clone size: NA
J gene: TRBJ1-2
CDR3 protein: CASSFAGANYGYTF
CDR3 DNA: TGTGCCAGCAGTTTCGCGGGGGCGAACTATGGCTACACCTTC

V gene: TRBV7-2
D gene: NA
clone size: NA
J gene: TRBJ2-5
CDR3 protein: CASSLAAEEYF
CDR3 DNA: TGTGCCAGCAGCTTAGCGGCCGAGGAGTACTTC

V gene: TRBV18
D gene: TRBD1
clone size: NA
J gene: TRBJ1-3
CDR3 protein: CASSQTGVKVDSGNTIYF
CDR3 DNA: TGTGCCAGCTCGCAGACAGGGGTGAAGGTGGACTCTGGAAACACCATATATTTT

V gene: TRBV5-1
D gene: TRBD1
clone size: NA
J gene: TRBJ1-2
CDR3 protein: CASSLQDRAIYGYTF
CDR3 DNA: TGCGCCAGCAGCCTCCAGGACAGGGCCATCTATGGCTACACCTTC

V gene: TRBV21-1
D gene: NA
clone size: NA
J gene: TRBJ2-7
CDR3 protein: CASRGTGREQYF
CDR3 DNA: TGTGCCAGCAGAGGGACAGGGAGAGAGCAGTACTTC

V gene: TRBV11-2
D gene: TRBD2
clone size: once
J gene: TRBJ2-7
CDR3 protein: CASSLASGGGTYEQYF
CDR3 DNA: TGTGCCAGCAGCTTAGCTTCGGGCGGGGGGACCTACGAGCAGTACTTC

V gene: TRBV2
D gene: NA
clone size: NA
J gene: TRBJ2-3
CDR3 protein: CASNRGTDTQYF
CDR3 DNA: TGTGCCAGCAATAGGGGCACAGATACGCAGTATTTT

V gene: TRBV28
D gene: TRBD2
clone size: NA
J gene: TRBJ2-3
CDR3 protein: CASGGADTQYF
CDR3 DNA: TGTGCCAGCGGGGGGGCAGATACGCAGTATTTT

V gene: TRBV15
D gene: NA
clone size: NA
J gene: TRBJ1-3
CDR3 protein: CATRGGGDYLSGNTIYF
CDR3 DNA: TGTGCCACCAGAGGGGGGGGCGATTACCTCTCTGGAAACACCATATATTTT

V gene: TRBV13
D gene: TRBD1
clone size: NA
J gene: TRBJ2-2
CDR3 protein: CASSFNRGIGTGELFF
CDR3 DNA: TGTGCCAGCAGCTTTAACAGGGGGATTGGTACCGGGGAGCTGTTTTTT

V gene: TRBV6-5
D gene: TRBD2
clone size: NA
J gene: TRBJ2-7
CDR3 protein: CASSYSSGVSSYEQYF
CDR3 DNA: TGTGCCAGCAGTTACTCTAGCGGGGTATCCTCCTACGAGCAGTACTTC

V gene: TRBV4-3
D gene: NA
clone size: NA
J gene: TRBJ1-2
CDR3 protein: CASSHADRAIYGYTF
CDR3 DNA: TGCGCCAGCAGCCATGCCGACAGAGCTATCTATGGCTACACCTTC

V gene: TRBV11-1
D gene: TRBD1
clone size: NA
J gene: TRBJ2-4
CDR3 protein: CASSSKTGGFKNIQYF
CDR3 DNA: TGTGCCAGCAGTTCCAAGACAGGGGGCTTCAAAAACATTCAGTACTTC

V gene: TRBV11-2
D gene: TRBD1
clone size: once
J gene: TRBJ2-3
CDR3 protein: CASSFGQGISDTQYF
CDR3 DNA: TGTGCCAGCAGCTTTGGACAGGGGATTTCAGATACGCAGTATTTT

V gene: TRBV18
D gene: NA
clone size: NA
J gene: TRBJ2-1
CDR3 protein: CASSPPGFDYNEQFF
CDR3 DNA: TGTGCCAGCTCACCACCGGGGTTCGACTACAATGAGCAGTTCTTC

V gene: TRBV11-3
D gene: NA
clone size: few
J gene: TRBJ2-1
CDR3 protein: CASSFRQASYNEQFF
CDR3 DNA: TGTGCCAGCAGCTTCCGACAGGCTTCCTACAATGAGCAGTTCTTC

V gene: TRBV25-1
D gene: NA
clone size: once
J gene: TRBJ2-2
CDR3 protein: CASSYREGTGELFF
CDR3 DNA: TGTGCCAGCAGTTACAGGGAAGGCACCGGGGAGCTGTTTTTT

V gene: TRBV1
D gene: NA
clone size: NA
J gene: TRBJ2-5
CDR3 protein: CTSSQDPVARQETQYF
CDR3 DNA: TGCACCAGCAGCCAAGATCCGGTAGCGCGGCAAGAGACCCAGTACTTC

V gene: TRBV12-2
D gene: NA
clone size: NA
J gene: TRBJ2-7
CDR3 protein: CASFGRSYEQYF
CDR3 DNA: TGTGCAAGTTTCGGGAGGTCCTACGAGCAGTACTTC

V gene: TRBV5-1
D gene: NA
clone size: once
J gene: TRBJ2-1
CDR3 protein: CASSLVPLGGGGNEQFF
CDR3 DNA: TGCGCCAGCAGCTTGGTCCCCTTGGGGGGGGGCGGCAATGAGCAGTTCTTC